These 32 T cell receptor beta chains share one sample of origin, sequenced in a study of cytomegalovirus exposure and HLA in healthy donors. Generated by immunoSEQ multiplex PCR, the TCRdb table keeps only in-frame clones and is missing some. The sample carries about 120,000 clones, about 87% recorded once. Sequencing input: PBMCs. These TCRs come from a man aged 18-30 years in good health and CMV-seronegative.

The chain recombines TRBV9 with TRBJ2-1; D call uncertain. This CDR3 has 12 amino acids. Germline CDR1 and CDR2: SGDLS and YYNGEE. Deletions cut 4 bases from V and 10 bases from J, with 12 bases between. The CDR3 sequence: CASSLLTEEQFF. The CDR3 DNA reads TGTGCCAGCAGCCTCCTCACGGAGGAGCAGTTCTTC.

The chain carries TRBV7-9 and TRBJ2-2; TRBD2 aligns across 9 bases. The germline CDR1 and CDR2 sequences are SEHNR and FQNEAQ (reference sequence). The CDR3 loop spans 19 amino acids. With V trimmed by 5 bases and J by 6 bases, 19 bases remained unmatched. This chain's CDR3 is CASSAGRLAGPRTPGELFF. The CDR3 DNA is TGTGCCAGCAGCGCTGGTCGCCTAGCGGGGCCTCGAACACCCGGGGAGCTGTTTTTT.

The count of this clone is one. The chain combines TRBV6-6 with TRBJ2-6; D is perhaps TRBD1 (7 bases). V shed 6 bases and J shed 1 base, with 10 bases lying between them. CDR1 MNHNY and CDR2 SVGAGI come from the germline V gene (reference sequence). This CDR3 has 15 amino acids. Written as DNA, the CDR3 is TGTGCCAGCAGCTCAGGGGGGTCTGGGGCCAACGTCCTGACTTTC. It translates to CASSSGGSGANVLTF.

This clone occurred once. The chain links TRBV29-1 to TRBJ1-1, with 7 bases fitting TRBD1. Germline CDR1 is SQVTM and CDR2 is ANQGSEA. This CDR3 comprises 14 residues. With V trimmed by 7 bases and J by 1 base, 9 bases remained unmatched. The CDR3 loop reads CSARRGSKNTEAFF. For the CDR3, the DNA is TGCAGCGCTCGCAGGGGGTCGAAGAACACTGAAGCTTTCTTT.

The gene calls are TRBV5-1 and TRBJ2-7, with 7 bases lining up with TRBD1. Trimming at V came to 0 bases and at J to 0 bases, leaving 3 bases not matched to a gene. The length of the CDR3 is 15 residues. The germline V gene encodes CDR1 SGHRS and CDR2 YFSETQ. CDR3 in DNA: TGCGCCAGCAGCTTGGGACAGGGTTTCTCCTACGAGCAGTACTTC. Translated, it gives CASSLGQGFSYEQYF.

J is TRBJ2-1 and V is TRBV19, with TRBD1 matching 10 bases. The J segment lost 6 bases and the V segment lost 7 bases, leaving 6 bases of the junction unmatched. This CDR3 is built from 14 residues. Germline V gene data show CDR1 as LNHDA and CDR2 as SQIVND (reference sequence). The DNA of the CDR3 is TGTGCCAGTACCCGGGACAGGGGTGGCAATGAGCAGTTCTTC. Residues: CASTRDRGGNEQFF.

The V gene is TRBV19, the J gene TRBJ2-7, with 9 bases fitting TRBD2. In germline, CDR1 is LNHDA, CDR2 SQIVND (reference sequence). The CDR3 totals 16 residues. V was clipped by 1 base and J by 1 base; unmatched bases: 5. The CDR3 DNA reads TGTGCCAGTAGTATAGCTGAGAGCGGGAGGTCCTACGAGCAGTACTTC. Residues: CASSIAESGRSYEQYF.

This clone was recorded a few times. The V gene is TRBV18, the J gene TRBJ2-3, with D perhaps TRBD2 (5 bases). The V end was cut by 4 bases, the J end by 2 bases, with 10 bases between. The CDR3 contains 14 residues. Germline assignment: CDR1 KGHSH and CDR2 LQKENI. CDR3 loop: CASSRGDITDTQYF. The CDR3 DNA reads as TGTGCCAGCTCACGGGGAGATATCACAGATACGCAGTATTTT.

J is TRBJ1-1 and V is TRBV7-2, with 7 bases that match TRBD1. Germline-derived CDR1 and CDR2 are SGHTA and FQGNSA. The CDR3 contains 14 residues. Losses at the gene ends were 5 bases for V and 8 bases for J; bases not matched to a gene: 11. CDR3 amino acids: CASSIDFGQEEAFF. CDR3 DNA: TGTGCCAGCAGCATCGATTTCGGACAGGAGGAAGCTTTCTTT.

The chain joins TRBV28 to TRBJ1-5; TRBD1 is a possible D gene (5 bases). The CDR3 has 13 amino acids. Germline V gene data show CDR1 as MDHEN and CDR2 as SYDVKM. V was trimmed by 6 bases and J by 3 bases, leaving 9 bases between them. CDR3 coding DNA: TGTGCCAGCAGGACAGTAAACAATCAGCCCCAGCATTTT. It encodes CASRTVNNQPQHF.

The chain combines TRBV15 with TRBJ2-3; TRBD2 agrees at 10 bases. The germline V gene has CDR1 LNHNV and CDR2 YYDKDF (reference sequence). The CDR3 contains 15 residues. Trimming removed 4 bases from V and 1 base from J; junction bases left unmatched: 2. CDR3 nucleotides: TGTGCCACCAGCACTCTAGCGGGAGGCACAGATACGCAGTATTTT. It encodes CATSTLAGGTDTQYF.

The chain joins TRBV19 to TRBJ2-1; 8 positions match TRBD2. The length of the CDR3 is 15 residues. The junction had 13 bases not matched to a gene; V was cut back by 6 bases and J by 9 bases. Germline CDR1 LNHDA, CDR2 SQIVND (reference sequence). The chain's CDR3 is CASSPLPSGRFEQFF. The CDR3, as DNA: TGTGCCAGTAGCCCTTTACCTAGCGGGCGCTTTGAGCAGTTCTTC.

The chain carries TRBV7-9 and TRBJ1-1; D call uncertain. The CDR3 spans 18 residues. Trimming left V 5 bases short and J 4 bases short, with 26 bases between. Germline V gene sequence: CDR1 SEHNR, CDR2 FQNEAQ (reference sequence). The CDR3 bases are TGTGCCAGCAGCCCACTGGATGGGCATCGGGGTTTACGCACTGAAGCTTTCTTT. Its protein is CASSPLDGHRGLRTEAFF.

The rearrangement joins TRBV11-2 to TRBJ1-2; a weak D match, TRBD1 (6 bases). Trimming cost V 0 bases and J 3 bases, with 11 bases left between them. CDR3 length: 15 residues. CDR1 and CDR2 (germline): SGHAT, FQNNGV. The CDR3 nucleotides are TGTGCCAGCAGCTTAGATCCCCGGACAGACTATGGCTACACCTTC. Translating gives CASSLDPRTDYGYTF.

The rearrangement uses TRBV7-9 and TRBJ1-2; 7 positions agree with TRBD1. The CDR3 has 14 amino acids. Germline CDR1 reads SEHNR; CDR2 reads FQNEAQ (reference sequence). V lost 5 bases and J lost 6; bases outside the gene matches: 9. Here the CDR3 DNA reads TGTGCCAGCAGCCTATTAGACAGGGAGAATGGCTACACCTTC. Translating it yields CASSLLDRENGYTF.

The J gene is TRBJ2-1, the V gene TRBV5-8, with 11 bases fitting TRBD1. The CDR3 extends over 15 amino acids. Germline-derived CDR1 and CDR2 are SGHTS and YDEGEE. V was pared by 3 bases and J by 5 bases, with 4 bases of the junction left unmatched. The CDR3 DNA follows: TGTGCCAGCAGCTCGGGGGACAGGGGGGACAATGAGCAGTTCTTC. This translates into CASSSGDRGDNEQFF.

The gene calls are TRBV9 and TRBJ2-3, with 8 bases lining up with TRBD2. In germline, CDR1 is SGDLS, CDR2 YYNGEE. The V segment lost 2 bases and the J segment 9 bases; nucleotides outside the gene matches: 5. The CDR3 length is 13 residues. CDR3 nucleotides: TGTGCCAGCAGCGTCGGACTAGCCGGGACGCAGTATTTT. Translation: CASSVGLAGTQYF.

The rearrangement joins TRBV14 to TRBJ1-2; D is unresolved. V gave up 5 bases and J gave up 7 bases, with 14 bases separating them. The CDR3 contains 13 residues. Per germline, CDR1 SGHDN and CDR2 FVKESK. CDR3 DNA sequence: TGTGCCAGCAGCGCAACCCGTCCCGGTGGCTACACCTTC. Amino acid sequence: CASSATRPGGYTF.

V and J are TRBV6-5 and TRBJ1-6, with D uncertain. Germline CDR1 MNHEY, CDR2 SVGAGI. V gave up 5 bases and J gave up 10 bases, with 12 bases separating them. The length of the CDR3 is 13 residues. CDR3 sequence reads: CASSVDRGSPLHF. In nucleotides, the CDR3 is TGTGCCAGCAGTGTCGATAGAGGGTCACCCCTCCACTTT.

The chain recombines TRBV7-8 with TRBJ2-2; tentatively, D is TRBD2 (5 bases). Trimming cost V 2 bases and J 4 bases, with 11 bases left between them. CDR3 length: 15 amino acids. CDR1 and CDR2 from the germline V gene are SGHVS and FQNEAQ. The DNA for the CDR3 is TGTGCCAGCAGCTTACCGAGGGATAGCACCGGGGAGCTGTTTTTT. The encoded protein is CASSLPRDSTGELFF.

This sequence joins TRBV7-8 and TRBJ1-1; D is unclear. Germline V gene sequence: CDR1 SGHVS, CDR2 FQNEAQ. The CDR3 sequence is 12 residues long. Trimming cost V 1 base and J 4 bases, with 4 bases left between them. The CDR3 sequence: CASSLGVTEAFF. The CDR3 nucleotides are TGTGCCAGCAGCTTAGGAGTCACTGAAGCTTTCTTT.

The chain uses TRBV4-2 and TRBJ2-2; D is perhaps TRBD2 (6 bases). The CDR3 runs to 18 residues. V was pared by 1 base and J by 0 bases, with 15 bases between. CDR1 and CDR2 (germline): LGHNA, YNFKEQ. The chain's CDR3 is CASSQALGVAANTGELFF. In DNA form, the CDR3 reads TGTGCCAGCAGCCAAGCATTAGGGGTAGCGGCGAACACCGGGGAGCTGTTTTTT.

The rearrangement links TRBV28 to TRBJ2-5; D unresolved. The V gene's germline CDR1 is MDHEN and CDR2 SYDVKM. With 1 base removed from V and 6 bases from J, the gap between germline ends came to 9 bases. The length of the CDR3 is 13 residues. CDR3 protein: CASSLLSVQTQYF. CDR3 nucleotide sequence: TGTGCCAGCAGTTTATTAAGCGTCCAGACCCAGTACTTC.

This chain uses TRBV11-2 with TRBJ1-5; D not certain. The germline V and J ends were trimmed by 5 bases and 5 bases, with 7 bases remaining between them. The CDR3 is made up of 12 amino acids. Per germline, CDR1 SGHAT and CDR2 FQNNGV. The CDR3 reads CASSISDQPQHF. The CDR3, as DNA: TGTGCCAGCAGCATTAGTGATCAGCCCCAGCATTTT. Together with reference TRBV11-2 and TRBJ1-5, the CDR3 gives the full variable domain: EAGVAQSPRYKIIEKRQSVAFWCNPISGHATLYWYQQILGQGPKLLIQFQNNGVVDDSQLPKDRFSAERLKGVDSTLKIQPAKLEDSAVYLCASSISDQPQHFGDGTRLSIL.

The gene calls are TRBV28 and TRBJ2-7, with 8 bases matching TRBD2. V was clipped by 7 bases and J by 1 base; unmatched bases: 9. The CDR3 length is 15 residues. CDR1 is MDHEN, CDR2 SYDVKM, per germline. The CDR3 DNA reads TGTGCCAGCACCCTAGGGGCTAGCGGGTCCTACGAGCAGTACTTC. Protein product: CASTLGASGSYEQYF.

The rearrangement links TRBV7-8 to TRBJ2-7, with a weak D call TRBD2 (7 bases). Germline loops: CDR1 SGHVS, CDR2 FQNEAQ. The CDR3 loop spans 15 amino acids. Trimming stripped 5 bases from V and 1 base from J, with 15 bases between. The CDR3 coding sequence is TGTGCCAGCAGCCCAGGGGAGGGAGGGTCCTACGAGCAGTACTTC. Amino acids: CASSPGEGGSYEQYF.

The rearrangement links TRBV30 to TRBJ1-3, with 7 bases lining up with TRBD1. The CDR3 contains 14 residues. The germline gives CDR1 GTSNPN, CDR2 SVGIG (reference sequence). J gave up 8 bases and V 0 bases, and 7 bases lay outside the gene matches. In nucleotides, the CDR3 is TGTGCCTGGAGTGTCTCAGGGGGAGGAGACACCATATATTTT. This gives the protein CAWSVSGGGDTIYF.

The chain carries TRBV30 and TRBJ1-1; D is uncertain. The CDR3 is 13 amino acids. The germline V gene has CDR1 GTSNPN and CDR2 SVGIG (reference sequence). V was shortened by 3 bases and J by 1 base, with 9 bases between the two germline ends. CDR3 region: CAWRANRNTEAFF. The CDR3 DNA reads TGTGCCTGGAGAGCCAACAGGAACACTGAAGCTTTCTTT.

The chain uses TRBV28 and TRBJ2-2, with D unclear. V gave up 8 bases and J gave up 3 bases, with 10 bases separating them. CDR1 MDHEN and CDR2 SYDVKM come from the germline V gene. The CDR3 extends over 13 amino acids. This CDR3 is CASGLEDTGELFF. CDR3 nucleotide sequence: TGTGCCAGCGGCCTAGAAGACACCGGGGAGCTGTTTTTT.

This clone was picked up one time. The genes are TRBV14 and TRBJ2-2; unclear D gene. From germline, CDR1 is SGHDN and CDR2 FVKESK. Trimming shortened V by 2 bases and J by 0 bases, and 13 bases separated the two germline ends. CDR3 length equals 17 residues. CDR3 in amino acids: CASSQNVGAPNTGELFF. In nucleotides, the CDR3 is TGTGCCAGCAGCCAAAATGTAGGAGCACCGAACACCGGGGAGCTGTTTTTT.

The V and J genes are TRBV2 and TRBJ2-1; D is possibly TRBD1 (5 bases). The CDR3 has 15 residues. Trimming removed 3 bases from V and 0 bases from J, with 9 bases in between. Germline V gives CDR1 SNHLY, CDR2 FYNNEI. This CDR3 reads CASSEDTFSYNEQFF. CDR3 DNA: TGTGCCAGCAGTGAGGACACCTTCTCCTACAATGAGCAGTTCTTC.

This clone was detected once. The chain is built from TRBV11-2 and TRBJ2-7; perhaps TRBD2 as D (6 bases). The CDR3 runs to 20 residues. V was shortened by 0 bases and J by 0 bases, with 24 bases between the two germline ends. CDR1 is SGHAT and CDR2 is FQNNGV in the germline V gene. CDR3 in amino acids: CASSLEFQFLGAGSSYEQYF. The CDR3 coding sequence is TGTGCCAGCAGCTTAGAGTTCCAGTTTTTGGGCGCCGGGAGCTCCTACGAGCAGTACTTC. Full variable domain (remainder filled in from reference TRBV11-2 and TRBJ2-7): EAGVAQSPRYKIIEKRQSVAFWCNPISGHATLYWYQQILGQGPKLLIQFQNNGVVDDSQLPKDRFSAERLKGVDSTLKIQPAKLEDSAVYLCASSLEFQFLGAGSSYEQYFGPGTRLTVT.